These 15 T cell receptor beta chains were sequenced from one sample in a study of identical twins. One entry per CDR3 protein results from TCRdb running MiXCR on the 5' RACE reads. This sample yields under 350,000 distinct CDR3 sequences, of which more than 8% are seen a single time; roughly 6.4% belongs to the top ten. The same data also contributed to another study, on yellow fever vaccine responses in identical twins.

The sample taken for sequencing was CD8+ T cells sorted from blood. These TCRs come from a woman between 18 and 30 years old in good health.

This clonotype was seen ten or more times. This chain links TRBV14 with TRBJ2-2, with a tentative D call TRBD1 (5 bases). The CDR3 has 17 amino acids. Germline CDR1 and CDR2: SGHDN and FVKESK. The germline V and J ends were trimmed by 0 bases and 0 bases, with 11 bases remaining between them. The CDR3 region has the DNA TGTGCCAGCAGCCAAGAATATTCAGGGCCGAACACCGGGGAGCTGTTTTTT. Translated: CASSQEYSGPNTGELFF.

This clonotype was seen many times. The chain recombines TRBV3-1 with TRBJ2-1, with D perhaps assigned TRBD1 or TRBD2 (5 bases each). Germline CDR1 LGHDT, CDR2 YNNKEL (reference sequence). The V and J ends lost 0 bases and 9 bases respectively, with 15 bases between them. There are 15 residues in the CDR3. The CDR3 nucleotides read TGTGCCAGCAGCCAAGATGGGATTCCGGGGCGTGAGCAGTTCTTC. Its protein is CASSQDGIPGREQFF.

This clonotype was counted between two and nine times. The V gene is TRBV30, the J gene TRBJ2-1, with TRBD2 matching over 8 bases. The CDR3 spans 17 residues. Germline CDR1 is GTSNPN and CDR2 is SVGIG (reference sequence). The J segment lost 6 bases and the V segment lost 4 bases, leaving 17 bases of the junction unmatched. The CDR3 reads CAWTPGGGTSGRNEQFF. CDR3 in DNA: TGTGCCTGGACCCCCGGCGGCGGGACTAGTGGTCGCAATGAGCAGTTCTTC.

This clonotype was observed a handful of times. V usage is TRBV4-3 and J usage is TRBJ2-1, with D possibly being TRBD2 (5 bases). Germline V gene sequence: CDR1 LGHNA, CDR2 YSLEER. The CDR3 is 17 amino acids. V was shortened by 0 bases and J by 2 bases, with 14 bases between the two germline ends. The CDR3 nucleotides are TGCGCCAGCAGCCAAGATTTCGGGGTTGTAGCCTACAATGAGCAGTTCTTC. It specifies CASSQDFGVVAYNEQFF.

This clonotype was picked up many times. This chain uses TRBV7-2 with TRBJ2-5; a possible D gene is TRBD1 (5 bases). Germline V CDR1 and CDR2: SGHTA, FQGNSA. The CDR3 is made up of 14 amino acids. V lost 5 bases and J 1 base, leaving 11 bases between the germline ends. CDR3 loop: CASSAIGAQETQYF. The CDR3 DNA reads TGTGCCAGCAGCGCCATAGGGGCCCAAGAGACCCAGTACTTC.

This clonotype turned up a few times. The V and J genes are TRBV11-1 and TRBJ2-1; D is tentatively TRBD1 or TRBD2 (5 bases each). Germline CDR1 is SGHAT and CDR2 is FQDESV (reference sequence). This CDR3 has 20 amino acids. Trimming left V 5 bases short and J 0 bases short, with 26 bases between. In DNA, the CDR3 is TGTGCCAGCAGCCCAGGGTTGGGGGATAACCAACTCCTCTCCTACAATGAGCAGTTCTTC. This translates into CASSPGLGDNQLLSYNEQFF.

This clonotype was seen repeatedly, ten times or more. The chain uses TRBV27 and TRBJ1-1; no reliable D call. This CDR3 region has 14 residues. The V gene's germline CDR1 is MNHEY and CDR2 SMNVEV (reference sequence). V lost 0 bases, J lost 1 base, and 6 bases lay in between. CDR3 sequence (DNA): TGTGCCAGCAGTTTATCTCTAGGGAACACTGAAGCTTTCTTT. Translated: CASSLSLGNTEAFF.

This chain connects TRBV7-8 to TRBJ2-1; D is unresolved. Germline V gene sequence: CDR1 SGHVS, CDR2 FQNEAQ. The V end was cut by 0 bases, the J end by 8 bases, with 14 bases between. The length of the CDR3 is 15 residues. The chain's CDR3 is CASSLALLVGHEQFF. CDR3 coding DNA: TGTGCCAGCAGCTTAGCGCTTCTAGTTGGGCATGAGCAGTTCTTC.

A few counts support this clonotype. The CDR3 DNA is TGCGCCAGCAGCCAAGATCGCGGGACTGCCACGCAGTATTTT. As protein: CASSQDRGTATQYF. The chain couples TRBV4-3 to TRBJ2-3; possible D gene TRBD2, 6 bases. Trimming shortened V by 0 bases and J by 9 bases, and 13 bases separated the two germline ends. This CDR3 has 14 residues. Germline V gives CDR1 LGHNA, CDR2 YSLEER.

This clonotype was counted at least ten times. The rearrangement links TRBV20-1 to TRBJ2-3; no reliable D call. Germline V lookup: CDR1 DFQATT, CDR2 SNEGSKA (reference sequence). Trimming removed 0 bases at V and 6 bases at J, with 19 bases between. The CDR3 spans 16 residues. The CDR3 protein is CSARDNGLPWSDTQYF. CDR3 DNA: TGCAGTGCTAGAGATAATGGGCTTCCGTGGTCTGATACGCAGTATTTT.

The chain links TRBV11-1 to TRBJ2-6; TRBD1 aligns across 8 bases. This CDR3 comprises 18 residues. Germline V CDR1 and CDR2: SGHAT, FQDESV (reference sequence). The V segment lost 6 bases and the J segment 0 bases; nucleotides outside the gene matches: 10. The CDR3 reads CASRQMDRARSGANVLTF. Written as DNA, the CDR3 is TGTGCCAGCAGGCAAATGGACAGGGCGCGCTCTGGGGCCAACGTCCTGACTTTC. The variable domain in full, completed from reference TRBV11-1 and TRBJ2-6, reads EAEVAQSPRYKITEKSQAVAFWCDPISGHATLYWYRQILGQGPELLVQFQDESVVDDSQLPKDRFSAERLKGVDSTLKIQPAELGDSAMYLCASRQMDRARSGANVLTFGAGSRLTVL.

This clonotype showed up many times. At one boundary the junction diverges from the germline segment, which might be a read error. The genes are TRBV7-7 and TRBJ2-5; 14 bases match TRBD2. CDR3 length: 17 residues. From germline, CDR1 is SSHAT and CDR2 FNYEAQ (reference sequence). CDR3 region: CASSLRTSGRYQETQYF. Here the CDR3 DNA reads TGTGCTAGCAGCTTAAGGACTAGCGGGAGGTACCAAGAGACCCAGTACTTC.

This clonotype came up a few times. The chain is built from TRBV6-2 or TRBV6-3 and TRBJ2-7, with TRBD1 matching 7 bases. The CDR3 extends over 15 amino acids. Germline V gene lookup returns CDR1 MNHEY and CDR2 SVGEGT. The V segment lost 2 bases and the J segment 6 bases; nucleotides outside the gene matches: 10. CDR3 loop: CASSYLRTGSVEQYF. CDR3 nucleotide sequence: TGTGCCAGCAGTTACCTCCGGACAGGTTCCGTCGAGCAGTACTTC.

CDR3 protein: CASSKTGGEQFF. CDR3 bases: TGTGCCAGCAGCAAGACAGGGGGCGAACAGTTCTTC. The rearrangement uses TRBV7-6 and TRBJ2-1; 10 positions match TRBD1. This CDR3 comprises 12 residues. V was pared by 5 bases and J by 13 bases, with 5 bases of the junction left unmatched. Germline V gene data show CDR1 as SGHVS and CDR2 as FNYEAQ.

By share of the sample, this clonotype is medium-sized (0.01 to 0.1%). The V gene is TRBV29-1, the J gene TRBJ1-1; D possibly corresponds to TRBD1 (5 bases). This CDR3 comprises 14 residues. Per germline, CDR1 SQVTM and CDR2 ANQGSEA. V was shortened by 6 bases and J by 1 base, with 15 bases between the two germline ends. The CDR3 bases are TGCAGCGTCTTCTGGGGGAGTGGGAACACTGAAGCTTTCTTT. Translating gives CSVFWGSGNTEAFF.